These 26 T cell receptor beta chains share one sample of origin, sequenced in a study of patients and donors after allogeneic stem cell transplantation. TCRdb processed the RT-PCR reads anew with MiXCR; each CDR3 protein has one entry. The sample lists 920,000 or so distinct CDR3 sequences, approximately 18% occurring once. Sequenced sample: blood, either unsorted or a sorted T cell fraction (not recorded which). The receptors shown here come from a human donor who was either an allogeneic HSCT recipient or a stem cell or donor lymphocyte infusion donor (not recorded which). It is not recorded whose cells these are; they may come from a transplant donor.

This clonotype turned up a few times. This sequence joins TRBV5-1 and TRBJ1-1; unclear D gene. The V end was cut by 4 bases, the J end by 7 bases, with 11 bases between. CDR1 and CDR2 (germline): SGHRS, YFSETQ. The CDR3 sequence is 12 residues long. The CDR3, as DNA: TGCGCCAGCAGCCCTTTTGGAGGTGAAGCTTTCTTT. Its translation is CASSPFGGEAFF.

V gene TRBV7-9 combines with J gene TRBJ2-7; D possibly corresponds to TRBD2 (5 bases). The CDR3 has 13 amino acids. V was trimmed by 3 bases and J by 7 bases, leaving 13 bases between them. The germline gives CDR1 SEHNR, CDR2 FQNEAQ (reference sequence). CDR3 DNA sequence: TGTGCCAGCAGCTTCGTCGGGATTTGGGAGCAGTACTTC. The encoded protein is CASSFVGIWEQYF.

The chain combines TRBV11-2 with TRBJ2-6; 9 bases agree with TRBD1. With V trimmed by 1 base and J by 3 bases, 7 bases remained unmatched. This CDR3 has 18 residues. The germline CDR1 and CDR2 sequences are SGHAT and FQNNGV. The CDR3 sequence is CASSLVGGTGHGANVLTF. CDR3 bases: TGTGCCAGCAGCTTAGTGGGTGGGACAGGGCATGGGGCCAACGTCCTGACTTTC.

The chain joins TRBV12-3 or TRBV12-4 to TRBJ2-3; 10 bases map to TRBD1. Unmatched junction bases numbered 5, after V lost 10 bases and J lost 4 bases. This CDR3 has 13 residues. The CDR3 protein is CATRTGGSDTQYF. The CDR3, as DNA: TGTGCCACCCGGACAGGGGGTTCAGATACGCAGTATTTT.

This clonotype has just a few counts. The chain joins TRBV5-1 to TRBJ2-5, with 7 bases identical to TRBD1. Germline CDR1 reads SGHRS; CDR2 reads YFSETQ. V lost 0 bases, J lost 1 base, and 3 bases stayed unmatched. This CDR3 spans 15 amino acids. The CDR3 loop reads CASSLETGRQETQYF. CDR3 coding DNA: TGCGCCAGCAGCTTGGAGACAGGGCGCCAAGAGACCCAGTACTTC.

The chain carries TRBV2 and TRBJ1-1, with D perhaps TRBD1 (6 bases). V dropped 0 bases and J dropped 4 bases, with 15 bases sitting between them. The CDR3 is 16 residues long. CDR1 and CDR2 (germline): SNHLY, FYNNEI. The CDR3 nucleotides are TGTGCCAGCAGTGAAGCGCGACCAGGGGAAAGCACTGAAGCTTTCTTT. Translated, it gives CASSEARPGESTEAFF.

V usage is TRBV7-3 and J usage is TRBJ1-2; D is undetermined. V was shortened by 1 base and J by 0 bases, with 15 bases between the two germline ends. The CDR3 contains 17 residues. Germline V lookup: CDR1 SGHTA, CDR2 FQGTGA. The CDR3 sequence is CASSLRLGSGSNYGYTF. The CDR3 coding sequence is TGTGCCAGCAGCTTAAGGCTAGGGAGCGGGTCTAACTATGGCTACACCTTC. The full variable domain, its missing parts supplied by reference TRBV7-3 and TRBJ1-2, is GAGVSQTPSNKVTEKGKYVELRCDPISGHTALYWYRQSLGQGPEFLIYFQGTGAADDSGLPNDRFFAVRPEGSVSTLKIQRTERGDSAVYLCASSLRLGSGSNYGYTFGSGTRLTVV.

This clonotype came up a few times. The chain uses TRBV20-1 and TRBJ2-3, with D tentatively TRBD2 (6 bases). The ends were cut back, 0 bases at V and 1 base at J, with 11 bases in the middle. This CDR3 has 15 residues. Looked up from germline, CDR1 is DFQATT and CDR2 is SNEGSKA (reference sequence). This CDR3 is CSARDSGLRTDTQYF. The CDR3, as DNA: TGCAGTGCTAGAGATAGCGGTCTACGCACAGATACGCAGTATTTT.

The rearrangement links TRBV20-1 to TRBJ1-2; 7 bases line up with TRBD1. The CDR3 sequence is 15 residues long. After removal of 7 bases from V and 1 base from J, the junction contained 12 bases not matched to a gene. Germline V lookup: CDR1 DFQATT, CDR2 SNEGSKA (reference sequence). CDR3 DNA sequence: TGCAGTGTGGATCGTCGGGACAGTATTAACTATGGCTACACCTTC. This encodes CSVDRRDSINYGYTF.

This clonotype was detected a few times. CDR3 nucleotides: TGCACCAAGGCCCGGGACAACGAAACCTACGAGCAGTACTTC. Protein: CTKARDNETYEQYF. This sequence joins TRBV29-1 and TRBJ2-7, with a tentative D call TRBD1 (6 bases). This CDR3 region has 14 residues. In germline, CDR1 is SQVTM, CDR2 ANQGSEA.

The chain joins TRBV7-9 to TRBJ1-1, with D possibly TRBD1 on 5 matching bases. CDR1 is SEHNR and CDR2 is FQNEAQ in the germline V gene (reference sequence). Trimming pared 4 bases from V and 4 bases from J, leaving 16 bases between. The CDR3 spans 15 residues. CDR3: CASSSQGEVGTEAFF. The CDR3 DNA follows: TGTGCCAGCAGCTCCCAGGGTGAGGTCGGCACTGAAGCTTTCTTT.

CDR3 loop: CASSPRSAGGYQETQYF. In nucleotides, the CDR3 is TGTGCCAGCAGCCCCCGTTCGGCGGGGGGTTACCAAGAGACCCAGTACTTC. V gene TRBV12-3 or TRBV12-4 combines with J gene TRBJ2-5; 8 positions agree with TRBD2. CDR3 length: 17 residues. Trimming at V came to 6 bases and at J to 0 bases, leaving 12 bases not matched to a gene.

The gene calls are TRBV30 and TRBJ1-1, with D perhaps TRBD1 (6 bases). Trimming stripped 3 bases from V and 3 bases from J, with 14 bases between. The length of the CDR3 is 14 residues. Germline V CDR1 and CDR2: GTSNPN, SVGIG (reference sequence). In DNA form, the CDR3 reads TGTGCCTGGAGCAACAGGGCCCCATACACTGAAGCTTTCTTT. This encodes CAWSNRAPYTEAFF.

This clonotype has more than one count but fewer than ten. This chain uses TRBV15 with TRBJ2-1; 10 bases are shared with TRBD1. The CDR3 has 16 amino acids. Per the germline V gene, CDR1 is LNHNV and CDR2 is YYDKDF (reference sequence). Trimming at V came to 6 bases and at J to 4 bases, leaving 9 bases not matched to a gene. The CDR3 loop is CATRSVGTGVYNEQFF. The DNA of the CDR3 is TGTGCCACCAGATCCGTCGGGACAGGGGTTTACAATGAGCAGTTCTTC.

Worth noting for this clonotype: A much larger clonotype is one base distant, so this may be a read error. The rearrangement links TRBV28 to TRBJ2-2; D not certain. Trimming removed 7 bases at V and 1 base at J, with 4 bases between. There are 12 residues in the CDR3. Germline assignment: CDR1 MDHEN and CDR2 SYDVKM. The CDR3 DNA reads as TGTGCCAGCATGGGGAACACCGGGGAGCTGTTTTTT. Residues: CASMGNTGELFF.

The rearrangement links TRBV20-1 to TRBJ2-7; 7 positions match TRBD2. The CDR3 covers 13 residues. Trimming cost V 6 bases and J 3 bases; bases outside gene matches: 8. Germline CDR1 and CDR2: DFQATT and SNEGSKA (reference sequence). The CDR3 DNA reads TGCAGTGCCGGAAAGCGGGATAACTACGAGCAGTACTTC. It yields the protein CSAGKRDNYEQYF.

This clonotype turned up a few times. The gene calls are TRBV29-1 and TRBJ2-1; possibly TRBD1 for D (6 bases). The CDR3 is 11 amino acids. The V end was cut by 4 bases, the J end by 9 bases, with 10 bases between. The V gene's germline CDR1 is SQVTM and CDR2 ANQGSEA. CDR3 sequence: CSVGRGTEQFF. The CDR3 DNA reads as TGCAGCGTTGGCAGGGGAACTGAGCAGTTCTTC.

The V and J genes are TRBV20-1 and TRBJ2-7, with D possibly matching TRBD1 (5 bases). Germline CDR1 reads DFQATT; CDR2 reads SNEGSKA (reference sequence). The germline V and J ends were trimmed by 5 bases and 5 bases, with 16 bases remaining between them. CDR3 length: 13 residues. The CDR3 here is CSAYVRVFDEQYF. For the CDR3, the DNA is TGCAGTGCTTACGTCAGGGTTTTCGACGAGCAGTACTTC.

The chain links TRBV29-1 to TRBJ1-2, with D possibly matching TRBD1 (5 bases). V lost 4 bases and J lost 8, with 11 bases in between. Germline loops: CDR1 SQVTM, CDR2 ANQGSEA. The CDR3 consists of 11 residues. CDR3 protein: CSVVQGEGYTF. The CDR3, as DNA: TGCAGCGTTGTTCAGGGAGAGGGCTACACCTTC.

V gene TRBV10-3 combines with J gene TRBJ1-6; D unresolved. Germline V gene data show CDR1 as ENHRY and CDR2 as SYGVKD. V was pared by 3 bases and J by 7 bases, with 7 bases between. The CDR3 has 13 amino acids. The CDR3 protein is CAISDQLNSPLHF. In DNA, the CDR3 is TGTGCCATCAGTGATCAGTTGAATTCACCCCTCCACTTT.

This clonotype was observed at least ten times. The gene calls are TRBV12-3 or TRBV12-4 and TRBJ1-1; no clear D. Trimming stripped 5 bases from V and 10 bases from J, with 2 bases between. The CDR3 has 8 residues. Here the CDR3 reads CASSGAFF. The CDR3 coding sequence is TGTGCCAGCAGTGGAGCTTTCTTT.

This clonotype was recorded a few times. In nucleotides, the CDR3 is TGTGCCAGCAGGCCGACGGTCTCTGGGGCCAACGTCCTGACTTTC. It codes for CASRPTVSGANVLTF. The V and J genes are TRBV12-3 or TRBV12-4 and TRBJ2-6; D is unclear. Deletions cut 6 bases from V and 0 bases from J, with 9 bases between. CDR3 length equals 15 residues.

The chain recombines TRBV7-8 with TRBJ1-5; 7 nucleotides align to TRBD1. Germline V gene data show CDR1 as SGHVS and CDR2 as FQNEAQ. After removal of 5 bases from V and 6 bases from J, the junction contained 7 bases not matched to a gene. CDR3 length: 14 amino acids. The CDR3 region is CASSRTGYLQPQHF. CDR3 sequence (DNA): TGTGCCAGCAGCCGGACAGGTTACCTTCAGCCCCAGCATTTT.

V gene TRBV7-9 combines with J gene TRBJ2-1; 7 nucleotides align to TRBD2. The CDR3 runs to 15 residues. Per the germline V gene, CDR1 is SEHNR and CDR2 is FQNEAQ (reference sequence). V shed 1 base and J 5 bases; nucleotides not matched to a gene: 5. CDR3 in DNA: TGTGCCAGCAGCTTAGGGGGGGGGGTCAACAATGAGCAGTTCTTC. Its translation is CASSLGGGVNNEQFF.

This sequence joins TRBV14 and TRBJ2-1, with D perhaps TRBD1 or TRBD2 (5 bases each). Germline V gene lookup returns CDR1 SGHDN and CDR2 FVKESK. CDR3 length: 12 amino acids. Trimming left V 1 base short and J 10 bases short, with 8 bases between. CDR3: CASSQVWGEQFF. The CDR3 DNA reads TGTGCCAGCAGCCAAGTCTGGGGGGAGCAGTTCTTC.

There are a few counts of this clonotype. J is TRBJ2-2 and V is TRBV29-1; weak D call: TRBD2 (7 bases). CDR1 and CDR2 (germline): SQVTM, ANQGSEA. The CDR3 is made up of 14 amino acids. V was cut by 7 bases and J by 3 bases, with 15 bases left in between. Here the CDR3 reads CSARTRQDTGELFF. The CDR3 nucleotides read TGCAGCGCCCGGACTAGACAGGACACCGGGGAGCTGTTTTTT.